A single sample gave rise to the 9 T cell receptor beta chains below, sequenced in a study of T cell responses to AZD1222 COVID-19 vaccine listed by TCRdb under 2021. The library was obtained by the immunoSEQ multiplex PCR assay. Sourced from immuneACCESS, this table was stored by TCRdb with only in-frame sequences that have V and J called. A share of the clones is absent; for the studies checked, an unresolved V gene accounts for under half, and the remainder has no known explanation. This sample lists roughly 24,000 clones; approximately 85% were detected once. The top ten clonotypes cover under 3.5% of the sample. The time point label, read with the paper, signifies: about 28 days (+/-7) after the second vaccine dose. Sample: peripheral blood, taken 28 days after the second AZD1222 dose. The source is an adult who received the AZD1222 COVID-19 vaccine.

The chain carries TRBV28 and TRBJ1-5; D is unresolved. V was clipped by 0 bases and J by 1 base, with 7 bases between them. CDR3 length: 15 residues. Germline V gene sequence: CDR1 MDHEN, CDR2 SYDVKM. The CDR3 DNA reads as TGTGCCAGCAGTTTATGGGGTGGGAGCAATCAGCCCCAGCATTTT. Protein: CASSLWGGSNQPQHF.

The chain recombines TRBV5-1 with TRBJ2-3; 7 positions match TRBD1. Germline CDR1 is SGHRS and CDR2 is YFSETQ. J gave up 0 bases and V 5 bases, and 6 bases lay outside the gene matches. The CDR3 consists of 15 residues. The CDR3 nucleotides read TGCGCCAGCAGACCAACAGGGGCGAGCACAGATACGCAGTATTTT. Its translation: CASRPTGASTDTQYF.

This clone appeared a single time. The J gene is TRBJ1-2, the V gene TRBV10-3; 8 nucleotides line up with TRBD1. The CDR3 totals 17 residues. Germline loops: CDR1 ENHRY, CDR2 SYGVKD. V shed 4 bases and J 5 bases; nucleotides not matched to a gene: 15. CDR3 sequence (DNA): TGTGCCATCAGTGGGACAGGGCCCAGTATTACCCCATATGGCTACACCTTC. Translating gives CAISGTGPSITPYGYTF.

The chain employs TRBV5-4 and TRBJ2-3, with a possible D match to TRBD2 (6 bases). The CDR3 is 15 amino acids. From germline, CDR1 is SGHNT and CDR2 YYREEE (reference sequence). Trimming took 1 base from V and 8 from J, leaving 17 bases between them. CDR3 in amino acids: CASSLSGTEIGTQYF. CDR3 sequence (DNA): TGTGCCAGCAGCTTGTCTGGGACTGAGATCGGTACGCAGTATTTT. Looking up the rest from reference TRBV5-4 and TRBJ2-3 gives the full variable domain: ETGVTQSPTHLIKTRGQQVTLRCSSQSGHNTVSWYQQALGQGPQFIFQYYREEENGRGNFPPRFSGLQFPNYSSELNVNALELDDSALYLCASSLSGTEIGTQYFGPGTRLTVL.

This clone was found once. The chain links TRBV18 to TRBJ1-2; D possibly corresponds to TRBD1 (5 bases). The CDR3 spans 17 residues. In germline, CDR1 is KGHSH, CDR2 LQKENI. V shed 0 bases and J shed 7 bases, with 21 bases lying between them. This chain's CDR3 is CASSPPAGQGGGTGYTF. DNA of the CDR3: TGTGCCAGCTCACCACCAGCCGGGCAGGGCGGGGGGACTGGCTACACCTTC.

The chain has TRBV7-9 and TRBJ2-2; a weak D match, TRBD1 (6 bases). This CDR3 contains 17 residues. Germline loops: CDR1 SEHNR, CDR2 FQNEAQ (reference sequence). Trimming removed 2 bases from V and 3 bases from J, with 16 bases in between. The CDR3 protein is CASSLYRASGDTGELFF. CDR3 nucleotides: TGTGCCAGCAGCTTATACCGGGCCTCAGGGGACACCGGGGAGCTGTTTTTT.

For the CDR3, the DNA is TGTGCCAGCAGTCGGGACAGGGTGGGTGGAAACACCATATATTTT. Translation gives CASSRDRVGGNTIYF. This sequence joins TRBV6-5 and TRBJ1-3; 9 bases match TRBD1. Looked up from germline, CDR1 is MNHEY and CDR2 is SVGAGI. CDR3 length: 15 residues. V shed 5 bases, J shed 3 bases, and the junction held 5 bases outside the gene matches.

V gene TRBV19 combines with J gene TRBJ1-1; D might be TRBD1 (5 bases). Looked up from germline, CDR1 is LNHDA and CDR2 is SQIVND (reference sequence). Trimming stripped 6 bases from V and 4 bases from J, with 18 bases between. The CDR3 runs 15 residues. This chain's CDR3 is CASRLNPMGTTEAFF. The CDR3 coding sequence is TGTGCCAGTAGACTAAACCCCATGGGGACCACTGAAGCTTTCTTT.

This clone was counted once. The chain has TRBV29-1 and TRBJ1-2, with TRBD1 as a possible D gene (5 bases). Germline V gene data show CDR1 as SQVTM and CDR2 as ANQGSEA. Trimming stripped 5 bases from V and 4 bases from J, with 14 bases between. The CDR3 totals 13 residues. CDR3 bases: TGCAGCGTTCCTACCTCCGGGGGCTATGGCTACACCTTC. It encodes CSVPTSGGYGYTF. Full variable domain (missing parts from reference TRBV29-1 and TRBJ1-2): SAVISQKPSRDICQRGTSLTIQCQVDSQVTMMFWYRQQPGQSLTLIATANQGSEATYESGFVIDKFPISRPNLTFSTLTVSNMSPEDSSIYLCSVPTSGGYGYTFGSGTRLTVV.